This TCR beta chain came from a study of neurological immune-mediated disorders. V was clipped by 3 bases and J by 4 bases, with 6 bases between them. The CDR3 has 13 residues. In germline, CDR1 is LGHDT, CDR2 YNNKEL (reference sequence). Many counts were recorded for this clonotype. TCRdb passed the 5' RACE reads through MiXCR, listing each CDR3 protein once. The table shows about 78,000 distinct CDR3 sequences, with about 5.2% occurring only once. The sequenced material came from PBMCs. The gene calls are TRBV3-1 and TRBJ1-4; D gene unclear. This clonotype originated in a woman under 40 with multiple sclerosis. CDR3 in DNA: TGTGCCAGCAGCCATTCGCGTAATGAAAAACTGTTTTTT. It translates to CASSHSRNEKLFF.